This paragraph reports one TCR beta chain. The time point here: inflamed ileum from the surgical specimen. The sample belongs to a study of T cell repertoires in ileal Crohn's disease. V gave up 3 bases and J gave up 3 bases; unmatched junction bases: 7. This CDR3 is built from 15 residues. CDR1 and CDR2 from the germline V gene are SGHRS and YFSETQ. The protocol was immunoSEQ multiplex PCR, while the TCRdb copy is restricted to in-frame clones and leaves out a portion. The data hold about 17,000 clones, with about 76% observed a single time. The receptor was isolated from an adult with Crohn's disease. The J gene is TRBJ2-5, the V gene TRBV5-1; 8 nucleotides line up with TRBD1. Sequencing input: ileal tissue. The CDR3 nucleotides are TGCGCCAGCAGCTCACAGGGGGGCGGAGAAGAGACCCAGTACTTC. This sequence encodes CASSSQGGGEETQYF.